This TCR beta chain was captured by sequencing in a study of technical replicates of blood from a few donors. Using immunoSEQ multiplex PCR, the repertoire was profiled, and TCRdb retains in-frame clones only, with some absent. The sample has 60,000 to 65,000 clones, 86% seen once. The germline V gene encodes CDR1 SGHNT and CDR2 YYREEE (reference sequence). This CDR3 has 15 residues. Trimming cost V 3 bases and J 4 bases, with 16 bases left between them. The chain couples TRBV5-4 to TRBJ1-1; TRBD1 is a possible D gene (5 bases). Sequencing input: PBMCs. The sequence was collected from a human donor in good health. Some clones in this sample may be carry-over from other donors' samples. The CDR3 sequence: CASSSTGGWSTEAFF. The CDR3 region has the DNA TGTGCCAGCAGCTCAACGGGGGGGTGGAGCACTGAAGCTTTCTTT.